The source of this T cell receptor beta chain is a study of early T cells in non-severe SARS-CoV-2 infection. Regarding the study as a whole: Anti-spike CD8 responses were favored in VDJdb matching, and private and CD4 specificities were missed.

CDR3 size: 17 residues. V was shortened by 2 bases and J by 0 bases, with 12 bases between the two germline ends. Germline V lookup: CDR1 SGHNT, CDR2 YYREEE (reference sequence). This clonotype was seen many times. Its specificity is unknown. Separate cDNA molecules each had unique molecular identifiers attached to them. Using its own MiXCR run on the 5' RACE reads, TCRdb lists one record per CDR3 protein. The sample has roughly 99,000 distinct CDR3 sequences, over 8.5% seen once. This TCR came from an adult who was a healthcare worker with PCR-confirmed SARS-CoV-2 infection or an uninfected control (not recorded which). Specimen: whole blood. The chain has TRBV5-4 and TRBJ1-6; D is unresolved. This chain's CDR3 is CASSFRPRSSYNSPLHF. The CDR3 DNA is TGTGCCAGCAGCTTTAGGCCAAGGAGCTCCTATAATTCACCCCTCCACTTT.